The following is a TCR beta chain sequence with its context. Its matching antigen is unknown. The data are from a study of vaccination effects on CD4 cells after COVID-19. About the research overall: Two-dose BNT162b2 or mRNA-1273 vaccination was given to participants. Study results and limitations: In the late period after vaccination, infection- and vaccine-induced clones contracted markedly.

V lost 0 bases and J 1 base, leaving 9 bases between the germline ends. This CDR3 has 15 residues. Germline values: CDR1 MNHEY, CDR2 SVGEGT. In the ViraFEST assay, antigen-specific CD4+ clonotypes were identified by expansion after peptide-pool stimulation. Subsequent to 10 days of culture, CD4+ T cells were isolated. Negative nucleocapsid antibody tests before and after vaccination confirmed no previous SARS-CoV-2 infection. Assay: immunoSEQ multiplex PCR; the TCRdb copy retains only in-frame clones and omits some. The sample lists some 68,000 clones, 80% occurring once. This chain links TRBV6-2 or TRBV6-3 with TRBJ1-1; no clear D gene. The sample consisted of CD4+ T cells from PBMCs cultured with SARS-CoV-2 spike peptides, taken before COVID-19 vaccination. The TCR sequence derives from a human donor who received a COVID-19 vaccine. CDR3 sequence reads: CASSYSRVGNTEAFF. DNA of the CDR3: TGTGCCAGCAGTTACTCGAGGGTAGGGAACACTGAAGCTTTCTTT.